Included here is one T cell receptor (beta chain) sequence, with context. There is no known antigen for this receptor. No base quality information exists; no much larger clone differs at one position. These data are taken from a study of blood T cell repertoires in COVID-19 (dated by TCRdb to the early 2020s). Study-level background: Collaborator samples came from the United States, Italy and Spain and covered acute and convalescent phases of COVID-19. The prospective study material was composed of cDNA or gDNA derived from T cells, B-cell-depleted T cells, or PBMCs. Subjects who had been exposed to COVID-19, were actively infected with it, or had recovered from it provided the deeply sampled blood TCRbeta repertoires that made up the dataset. A freely available public database, intended as a resource for researchers studying the immune response to SARS-CoV-2, is where the repertoires were released. The samples were drawn from two sources: the first 160 participants of the ongoing ImmuneRACE study, and 1,254 subjects contributed by 6 global collaborators. A de-identified subject ID, COVID-19 status, age in years and sex were almost always included in the sample metadata. HLA class I and class II types, where available, came from metadata supplied by the sample provider rather than from assay-based typing. The paper as a whole reports these results and caveats: How much clinical and demographic metadata was included differed by source and by participant, and the metadata was provided uncurated.

The collaborating institutions used their own protocols to collect whole blood in K2EDTA tubes. Collaborator samples were shipped for TCRbeta analysis as frozen whole blood, isolated PBMCs, or DNA extracted from either sample type. TCRbeta CDR3 regions were amplified from genomic DNA by means of the immunoSEQ Assay, a bias-controlled multiplex PCR. The authors' analysis ran thus. The number of nucleated cells in each sample was estimated by amplification of reference gene primers within the assay. To quantify the absolute abundance of each unique TCRbeta CDR3 rearrangement, sequence reads were collapsed and filtered. Productive Simpson clonality was computed per sample as the square root of Simpson's diversity index over productive rearrangements. TCRdb retrieved this table from immuneACCESS and kept in-frame rearrangements only. Not all clones are present; in checked studies, unresolved V genes account for under half, and no reason is known for the remainder. V, J and clone size were drawn from that table, and D and trimming were deduced from the DNA. The sample table lists about 61,000 clones, around 91% of them with a count of one. The ten most abundant clones make up 8.6% of the sample.

The receptor comes from a human donor in a cohort sampled during active COVID-19. Input material: peripheral blood.

The CDR3 region reads CASSPLGTGISDGYTF. The sequenced DNA is TGTGCCAGCTCACCACTTGGGACAGGGATTTCCGATGGCTACACCTTC. Rearrangement joined TRBV18 to TRBJ1-2; 9 nucleotides in the junction match TRBD1. At the junction V is shortened by 1 base and J by 6 bases; bases outside the gene matches: 9. The CDR3 covers 16 residues, taking in both the cysteine and the phenylalanine. Just CDR3 DNA is preserved here, 48 bases in frame from base 1. Via the germline V gene, CDR1 is KGHSH and CDR2 LQKENI.